This T cell receptor beta chain emerged from a study of blood T cell repertoires in COVID-19. Study details: Italy, Spain and the United States were the sources of the convalescent and acute COVID-19 samples. Sources were T cells, B-cell-depleted T cells, or PBMCs; the material itself was cDNA or gDNA.

The germline gives CDR1 MDHEN, CDR2 SYDVKM. The CDR3 runs to 16 residues. Deletions cut 5 bases from V and 3 bases from J, with 19 bases between. Authors' data handling: Amplification with reference gene primers provided the estimates of nucleated cell counts. TCRdb keeps only in-frame clones here, not all; method: immunoSEQ multiplex PCR. The DNA was the basis for D and trimming; V, J and clone size are from that table. The sample contains about 180,000 clones, around 85% of which appear only once. This chain connects TRBV28 to TRBJ2-5; a weak D match, TRBD1 (5 bases). The source material was peripheral blood. The sequence was collected from a man in his fifties with active or convalescent COVID-19. The DNA of the CDR3 is TGTGCCAGCAGTCCCACCCGGTGGACAAAAAAAGAGACCCAGTACTTC. Its translation is CASSPTRWTKKETQYF. The full variable domain, its missing parts supplied by reference TRBV28 and TRBJ2-5, is DVKVTQSSRYLVKRTGEKVFLECVQDMDHENMFWYRQDPGLGLRLIYFSYDVKMKEKGDIPEGYSVSREKKERFSLILESASTNQTSMYLCASSPTRWTKKETQYFGPGTRLLVL.